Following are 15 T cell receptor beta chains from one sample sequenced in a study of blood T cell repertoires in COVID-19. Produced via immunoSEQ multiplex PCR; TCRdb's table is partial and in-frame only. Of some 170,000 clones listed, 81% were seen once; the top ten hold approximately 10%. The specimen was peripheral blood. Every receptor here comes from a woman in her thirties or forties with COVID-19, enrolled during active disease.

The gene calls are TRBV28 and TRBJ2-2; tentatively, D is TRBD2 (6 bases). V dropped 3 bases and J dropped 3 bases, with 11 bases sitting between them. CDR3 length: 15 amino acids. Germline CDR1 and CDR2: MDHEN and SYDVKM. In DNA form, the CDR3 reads TGTGCCAGCAGTTTCTTAGCGGTTTACACCGGGGAGCTGTTTTTT. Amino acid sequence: CASSFLAVYTGELFF. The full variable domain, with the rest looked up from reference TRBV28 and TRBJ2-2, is DVKVTQSSRYLVKRTGEKVFLECVQDMDHENMFWYRQDPGLGLRLIYFSYDVKMKEKGDIPEGYSVSREKKERFSLILESASTNQTSMYLCASSFLAVYTGELFFGEGSRLTVL.

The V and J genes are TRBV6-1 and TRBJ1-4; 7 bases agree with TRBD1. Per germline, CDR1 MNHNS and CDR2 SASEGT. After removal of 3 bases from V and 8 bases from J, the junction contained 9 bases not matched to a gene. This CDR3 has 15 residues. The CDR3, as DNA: TGTGCCAGCAGTGAGATCGACAGGGCGAAGGAAAAACTGTTTTTT. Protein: CASSEIDRAKEKLFF.

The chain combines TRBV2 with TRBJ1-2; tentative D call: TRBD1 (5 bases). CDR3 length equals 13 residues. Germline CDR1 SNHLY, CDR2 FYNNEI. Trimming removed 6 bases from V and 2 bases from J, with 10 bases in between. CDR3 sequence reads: CASSGGRNYGYTF. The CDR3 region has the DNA TGTGCCAGCAGCGGGGGACGGAACTATGGCTACACCTTC.

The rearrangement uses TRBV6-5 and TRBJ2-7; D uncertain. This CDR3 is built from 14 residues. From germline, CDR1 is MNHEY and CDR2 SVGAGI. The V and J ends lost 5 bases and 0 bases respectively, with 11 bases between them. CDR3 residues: CASSQTLSSYEQYF. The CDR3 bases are TGTGCCAGCAGTCAGACATTGAGCTCCTACGAGCAGTACTTC.

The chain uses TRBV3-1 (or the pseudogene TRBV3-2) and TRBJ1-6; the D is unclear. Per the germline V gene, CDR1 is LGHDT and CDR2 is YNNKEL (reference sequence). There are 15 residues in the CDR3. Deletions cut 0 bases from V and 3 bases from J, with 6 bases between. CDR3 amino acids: CASSQEPVYNSPLHF. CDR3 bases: TGTGCCAGCAGCCAAGAGCCAGTCTATAATTCACCCCTCCACTTT.

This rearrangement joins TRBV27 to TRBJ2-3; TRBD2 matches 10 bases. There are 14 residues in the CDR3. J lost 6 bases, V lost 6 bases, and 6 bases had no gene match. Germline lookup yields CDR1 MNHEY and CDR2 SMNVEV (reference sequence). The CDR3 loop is CASRLAGVLDTQYF. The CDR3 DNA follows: TGTGCCAGCAGGCTAGCGGGAGTCCTCGATACGCAGTATTTT.

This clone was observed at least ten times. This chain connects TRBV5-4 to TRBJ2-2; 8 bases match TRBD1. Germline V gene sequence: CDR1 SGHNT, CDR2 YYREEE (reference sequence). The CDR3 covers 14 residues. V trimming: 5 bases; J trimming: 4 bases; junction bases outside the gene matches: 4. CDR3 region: CASRSGQGTGELFF. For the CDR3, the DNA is TGTGCCAGCAGATCAGGACAGGGCACCGGGGAGCTGTTTTTT.

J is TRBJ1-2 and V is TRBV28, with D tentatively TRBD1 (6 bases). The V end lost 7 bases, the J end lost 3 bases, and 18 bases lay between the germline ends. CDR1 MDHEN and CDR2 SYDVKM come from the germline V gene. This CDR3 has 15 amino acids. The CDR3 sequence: CASIGRGSSHYGYTF. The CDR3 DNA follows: TGTGCCAGCATAGGAAGGGGGAGTTCCCACTATGGCTACACCTTC.

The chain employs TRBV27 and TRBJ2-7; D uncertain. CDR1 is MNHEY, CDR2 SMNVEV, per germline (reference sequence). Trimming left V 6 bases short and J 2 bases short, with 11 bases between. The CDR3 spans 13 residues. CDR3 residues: CASSPRVPYEQYV. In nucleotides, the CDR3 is TGTGCCAGCAGCCCTAGAGTCCCCTACGAGCAGTACGTC.

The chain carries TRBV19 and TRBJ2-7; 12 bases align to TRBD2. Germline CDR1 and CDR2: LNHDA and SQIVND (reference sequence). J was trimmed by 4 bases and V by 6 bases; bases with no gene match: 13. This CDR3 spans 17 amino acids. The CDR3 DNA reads TGTGCCAGTAGGCCCTCTCCGACTAGCGGGAGAATTTACGAGCAGTACTTC. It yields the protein CASRPSPTSGRIYEQYF.

In DNA form, the CDR3 reads TGCGCCCCCAGCCGACTCGAGGGTGACTATGGCTACACCTTC. The encoded protein is CAPSRLEGDYGYTF. J is TRBJ1-2 and V is TRBV4-1, with D uncertain. CDR1 is MGHRA, CDR2 YSYEKL, per germline. The CDR3 has 14 amino acids. The V gene lost 11 bases and the J gene lost 3 bases, with 19 bases spanning the gap.

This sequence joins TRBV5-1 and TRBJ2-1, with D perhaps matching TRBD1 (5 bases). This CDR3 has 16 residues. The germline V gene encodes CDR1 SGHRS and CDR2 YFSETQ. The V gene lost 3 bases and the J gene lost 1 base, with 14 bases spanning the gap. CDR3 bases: TGCGCCAGCAGCTCCACAATTACAGGTTCCTACAATGAGCAGTTCTTC. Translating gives CASSSTITGSYNEQFF. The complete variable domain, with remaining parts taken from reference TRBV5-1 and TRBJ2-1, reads KAGVTQTPRYLIKTRGQQVTLSCSPISGHRSVSWYQQTPGQGLQFLFEYFSETQRNKGNFPGRFSGRQFSNSRSEMNVSTLELGDSALYLCASSSTITGSYNEQFFGPGTRLTVL.

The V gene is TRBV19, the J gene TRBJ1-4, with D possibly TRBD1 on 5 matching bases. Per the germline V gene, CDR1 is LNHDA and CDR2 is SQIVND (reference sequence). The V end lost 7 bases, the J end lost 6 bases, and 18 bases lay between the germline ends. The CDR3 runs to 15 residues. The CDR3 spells CASNPGGRGYEKLFF. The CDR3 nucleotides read TGTGCCAGTAACCCCGGGGGACGAGGATATGAAAAACTGTTTTTT.

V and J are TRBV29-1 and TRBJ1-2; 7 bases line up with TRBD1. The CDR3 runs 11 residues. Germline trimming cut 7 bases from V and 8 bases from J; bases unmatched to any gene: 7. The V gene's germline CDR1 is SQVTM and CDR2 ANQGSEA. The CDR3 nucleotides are TGCAGCGGACGACAGGGCGGGGGCTACACCTTC. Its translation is CSGRQGGGYTF. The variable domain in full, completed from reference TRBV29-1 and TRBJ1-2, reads SAVISQKPSRDICQRGTSLTIQCQVDSQVTMMFWYRQQPGQSLTLIATANQGSEATYESGFVIDKFPISRPNLTFSTLTVSNMSPEDSSIYLCSGRQGGGYTFGSGTRLTVV.

CDR3 sequence reads: CASSSAVHGGYTF. In DNA, the CDR3 is TGTGCCAGTAGTTCCGCGGTACATGGCGGCTACACCTTC. The chain uses TRBV19 and TRBJ1-2, with unresolved D. This CDR3 region has 13 residues. Per germline, CDR1 LNHDA and CDR2 SQIVND (reference sequence). The germline V and J ends were trimmed by 5 bases and 8 bases, with 15 bases remaining between them.